The next 2 T cell receptor beta chains were all read from a single sample in a study of beta chain features in type 1 diabetes. Isolated RNA was reverse transcribed in full, so expressed TCRB transcripts were sequenced. Method: immunoSEQ multiplex PCR; TCRdb's copy keeps in-frame clones and lacks some. Of a few hundred thousand clones listed, about 15% are singletons. The specimen sequenced was naive CD4+ T cells from blood. These receptors were collected from a woman under 30 in good health.

This clone was found a few times. CDR3 amino acids: CASRLRGVGELFF. DNA for the CDR3: TGTGCCAGCAGATTAAGGGGTGTCGGGGAGCTGTTTTTT. The chain employs TRBV7-9 and TRBJ2-2; D may be TRBD1 (5 bases). The CDR3 has 13 amino acids. Germline V gene lookup returns CDR1 SEHNR and CDR2 FQNEAQ (reference sequence). Trimming cost V 6 bases and J 7 bases, with 12 bases left between them.

Only a few counts were recorded for this clone. The genes are TRBV6-5 and TRBJ1-2; 8 positions agree with TRBD1. The CDR3 loop spans 14 amino acids. From germline, CDR1 is MNHEY and CDR2 SVGAGI. The V and J ends lost 6 bases and 2 bases, in that order; junction bases with no gene match: 5. DNA for the CDR3: TGTGCCAGCAGCCGGACAGGGCCCAACTATGGCTACACCTTC. It translates to CASSRTGPNYGYTF.